Presented here are 32 T cell receptor beta chains from one specimen sequenced in a study of T cell changes during pregnancy in multiple sclerosis. Profiling relied on immunoSEQ multiplex PCR, and the TCRdb table lists in-frame clones only, not all of them. Altogether some 27,000 clones are present, approximately 92% being singletons, with the ten largest covering around 0.72%. Specimen: CD4+ T cells from peripheral blood mononuclear cells, collected in the second trimester of pregnancy. Receptors originate from a female donor with multiple sclerosis, enrolled in a pregnancy study.

This rearrangement joins TRBV18 to TRBJ2-7, with 10 bases matching TRBD2. The germline CDR1 and CDR2 sequences are KGHSH and LQKENI. Trimming removed 2 bases from V and 6 bases from J; junction bases left unmatched: 7. The CDR3 is 15 residues long. The CDR3 nucleotides read TGTGCCAGCTCACCAACCCCGGGACTAGCGCGCGAGCAGTACTTC. It yields the protein CASSPTPGLAREQYF.

The CDR3 loop is CAWSVLVAGELFF. The CDR3 DNA reads TGTGCCTGGAGTGTTCTTGTCGCCGGGGAGCTGTTTTTT. The chain employs TRBV30 and TRBJ2-2; the D is unclear. This CDR3 has 13 residues. Trimming removed 0 bases from V and 6 bases from J, with 8 bases in between. The germline gives CDR1 GTSNPN, CDR2 SVGIG (reference sequence).

This sequence joins TRBV9 and TRBJ1-6, with D perhaps TRBD1 (5 bases). The CDR3 has 13 amino acids. Germline assignment: CDR1 SGDLS and CDR2 YYNGEE. V was clipped by 4 bases and J by 15 bases, with 17 bases between them. The CDR3 reads CASSSTTASVLHF. CDR3 DNA: TGTGCCAGCAGCTCGACGACAGCCTCTGTCCTCCACTTT.

The CDR3 region is CASSFGATSGGWQTQYF. The CDR3, as DNA: TGTGCCAGCAGTTTTGGCGCGACTAGCGGGGGGTGGCAGACCCAGTACTTC. V and J are TRBV28 and TRBJ2-5, with TRBD2 identical over 13 bases. Trimming cost V 3 bases and J 6 bases; bases outside gene matches: 10. Germline CDR1 reads MDHEN; CDR2 reads SYDVKM. This CDR3 has 17 residues.

This chain uses TRBV4-3 with TRBJ2-1; TRBD2 matches at 8 bases. J was trimmed by 2 bases and V by 1 base; bases with no gene match: 7. CDR1 LGHNA and CDR2 YSLEER come from the germline V gene. The CDR3 spans 17 residues. This CDR3 reads CASSQGYAGGAYNEQFF. The CDR3 nucleotides read TGCGCCAGCAGCCAAGGTTATGCCGGGGGGGCCTACAATGAGCAGTTCTTC.

The chain joins TRBV5-1 to TRBJ2-2, with unresolved D. Looked up from germline, CDR1 is SGHRS and CDR2 is YFSETQ. This CDR3 spans 15 amino acids. Trimming removed 3 bases from V and 11 bases from J, with 20 bases in between. The CDR3 spells CASSSVPGSSIELFF. DNA of the CDR3: TGCGCCAGCAGCTCTGTTCCAGGTTCCTCCATTGAGCTGTTTTTT.

The chain is built from TRBV30 and TRBJ1-2, with D perhaps TRBD1 (5 bases). From germline, CDR1 is GTSNPN and CDR2 SVGIG (reference sequence). The length of the CDR3 is 13 residues. V lost 1 base and J 5 bases, leaving 11 bases between the germline ends. DNA for the CDR3: TGTGCCTGGAGTGGGGGCTTCGGTTATGGCTACACCTTC. Its translation: CAWSGGFGYGYTF.

V is TRBV10-3 and J is TRBJ1-1; D gene uncertain. In germline, CDR1 is ENHRY, CDR2 SYGVKD. The CDR3 loop spans 13 amino acids. With 4 bases removed from V and 1 base from J, the gap between germline ends came to 7 bases. The CDR3, as DNA: TGTGCCATCAGTGGGCAAAGGAACACTGAAGCTTTCTTT. The encoded protein is CAISGQRNTEAFF.

The V gene is TRBV9, the J gene TRBJ2-3; weak D call: TRBD1 (6 bases). Germline CDR1 and CDR2: SGDLS and YYNGEE. The V end was cut by 4 bases, the J end by 4 bases, with 22 bases between. CDR3 length: 17 residues. CDR3 coding DNA: TGTGCCAGCAGCCTCCTCAGGGGTGGGACCCTTCCAGATACGCAGTATTTT. It yields the protein CASSLLRGGTLPDTQYF. The whole variable domain, remainder taken from reference TRBV9 and TRBJ2-3, is DSGVTQTPKHLITATGQRVTLRCSPRSGDLSVYWYQQSLDQGLQFLIQYYNGEERAKGNILERFSAQQFPDLHSELNLSSLELGDSALYFCASSLLRGGTLPDTQYFGPGTRLTVL.

J is TRBJ1-1 and V is TRBV7-9; possible D gene TRBD1, 5 bases. Germline V gene data show CDR1 as SEHNR and CDR2 as FQNEAQ (reference sequence). The CDR3 runs to 12 residues. V lost 5 bases, J lost 4 bases, and 8 bases lay in between. CDR3 region: CASSHTGTEAFF. For the CDR3, the DNA is TGTGCCAGCAGCCACACAGGCACTGAAGCTTTCTTT.

The CDR3 bases are TGTGCCTGGAGTGCGGGAGGTTATGGAAATCAGCCCCAGCATTTT. Translation gives CAWSAGGYGNQPQHF. The V and J genes are TRBV30 and TRBJ1-5; D is undetermined. Germline V gives CDR1 GTSNPN, CDR2 SVGIG (reference sequence). Trimming took 1 base from V and 4 from J, leaving 14 bases between them. This CDR3 is built from 15 residues.

This chain connects TRBV5-6 to TRBJ2-7; 7 positions match TRBD1. The V and J ends lost 5 bases and 3 bases, in that order; junction bases with no gene match: 11. Germline values: CDR1 SGHDT, CDR2 YYEEEE. The CDR3 extends over 15 amino acids. CDR3 bases: TGTGCCAGCAGGCCTACAGGGGCCCCGTACTACGAGCAGTACTTC. This gives the protein CASRPTGAPYYEQYF.

V is TRBV20-1 and J is TRBJ1-4, with a tentative D call TRBD1 (6 bases). Per germline, CDR1 DFQATT and CDR2 SNEGSKA (reference sequence). The CDR3 has 11 residues. V was trimmed by 6 bases and J by 7 bases, leaving 9 bases between them. The CDR3 spells CSAPRGEKLFF. The CDR3 DNA sequence: TGCAGTGCGCCCAGGGGTGAAAAACTGTTTTTT.

The gene calls are TRBV7-3 and TRBJ2-5; 8 bases agree with TRBD1. The length of the CDR3 is 14 residues. The J segment lost 4 bases and the V segment lost 5 bases, leaving 6 bases of the junction unmatched. Germline values: CDR1 SGHTA, CDR2 FQGTGA. The CDR3 sequence is CASSPQGAGETQYF. DNA for the CDR3: TGTGCCAGCAGCCCCCAGGGGGCGGGAGAGACCCAGTACTTC.

Concerning this clone itself: The same CDR3 arises from other DNA sequences in this sample as well. The V gene is TRBV20-1, the J gene TRBJ2-1; perhaps TRBD2 as D (6 bases). Trimming pared 6 bases from V and 7 bases from J, leaving 10 bases between. Germline CDR1 DFQATT, CDR2 SNEGSKA (reference sequence). The CDR3 length is 11 residues. The CDR3 loop reads CSAQTRNEQFF. CDR3 DNA sequence: TGCAGTGCGCAGACTAGAAATGAGCAGTTCTTC.

The V gene is TRBV7-8, the J gene TRBJ1-3; 8 nucleotides match TRBD1. After removal of 3 bases from V and 0 bases from J, the junction contained 10 bases not matched to a gene. The germline gives CDR1 SGHVS, CDR2 FQNEAQ. The CDR3 covers 18 residues. CDR3 DNA sequence: TGTGCCAGCAGCTTTTTCCCCGGGACAGGTTCCTCTGGAAACACCATATATTTT. Its translation: CASSFFPGTGSSGNTIYF.

The chain couples TRBV5-1 to TRBJ2-7, with 10 bases matching TRBD1. J gave up 3 bases and V 4 bases, and 16 bases lay outside the gene matches. Germline V gene data show CDR1 as SGHRS and CDR2 as YFSETQ. The CDR3 is made up of 18 amino acids. This chain's CDR3 is CASSPWDRGHRDNYEQYF. The CDR3 DNA is TGCGCCAGCAGCCCGTGGGACAGGGGACACCGAGATAACTACGAGCAGTACTTC.

The chain recombines TRBV5-3 with TRBJ2-3; possible D gene TRBD1, 7 bases. TRBV5-3 is designated an ORF whose function remains uncertain. V lost 1 base and J 3 bases, leaving 15 bases between the germline ends. CDR3 length: 16 amino acids. The CDR3 sequence: CARSLRQGGRTDTQYF. The CDR3 DNA follows: TGTGCCAGAAGCTTGAGACAGGGAGGCAGGACAGATACGCAGTATTTT.

This clone occurred once. The gene calls are TRBV7-9 and TRBJ1-3, with D uncertain. V was shortened by 2 bases and J by 0 bases, with 11 bases between the two germline ends. CDR3 size: 16 residues. Germline V gives CDR1 SEHNR, CDR2 FQNEAQ (reference sequence). The CDR3 loop is CASSLYDTASGNTIYF. CDR3 bases: TGTGCCAGCAGCTTATACGATACAGCCTCTGGAAACACCATATATTTT.

The CDR3 nucleotides are TGTGCCAGCAGCCGAGGGTGGCAGGATGGCTACACCTTC. It codes for CASSRGWQDGYTF. The rearrangement joins TRBV7-8 to TRBJ1-2, with unresolved D. The germline gives CDR1 SGHVS, CDR2 FQNEAQ. CDR3 length: 13 amino acids. Trimming pared 5 bases from V and 6 bases from J, leaving 13 bases between.

In its sample, this clone was seen once. The rearrangement uses TRBV7-8 and TRBJ1-6, with unresolved D. Per germline, CDR1 SGHVS and CDR2 FQNEAQ. V was cut by 5 bases and J by 0 bases, with 20 bases left in between. CDR3 length: 19 amino acids. Here the CDR3 reads CASSTHPELLSSYNSPLHF. The CDR3, as DNA: TGTGCCAGCAGCACACACCCGGAATTACTAAGCTCCTATAATTCACCCCTCCACTTT.

The rearrangement links TRBV11-1 to TRBJ1-1; D gene ambiguous. This CDR3 is 17 amino acids long. Germline V gene lookup returns CDR1 SGHAT and CDR2 FQDESV (reference sequence). V was shortened by 3 bases and J by 2 bases, with 19 bases between the two germline ends. The CDR3 bases are TGTGCCAGCAGCTTGTTAGCCGCCAGCCGCACAAACACTGAAGCTTTCTTT. Encoded protein: CASSLLAASRTNTEAFF.

The V call is TRBV21-1, the J call TRBJ2-1; the table's D call TRBD1 went unverified against the DNA. TRBV21-1 is classified as a pseudogene. The CDR3 has 13 residues. CDR3 sequence reads: CASSETGNNEQFF. In nucleotides, the CDR3 is TGTGCCAGCAGTGAGACAGGAAACAATGAGCAGTTCTTC.

CDR3 in DNA: TGCGCCAGCAACCGGGACAGGACGAACACTGAAGCTTTCTTT. Encoded protein: CASNRDRTNTEAFF. V gene TRBV5-1 combines with J gene TRBJ1-1; 8 nucleotides align to TRBD1. The CDR3 sequence is 14 residues long. Losses at the gene ends were 6 bases for V and 1 base for J; bases not matched to a gene: 5. The germline gives CDR1 SGHRS, CDR2 YFSETQ.

The V gene is TRBV19, the J gene TRBJ2-2; 10 positions agree with TRBD1. The trim removed 8 bases at V and 5 bases at J, leaving 5 bases unmatched. Germline V gene sequence: CDR1 LNHDA, CDR2 SQIVND (reference sequence). This CDR3 spans 14 amino acids. CDR3 coding DNA: TGTGCCAGTCTAAGGACAGGGGGGACCGGGGAGCTGTTTTTT. Translating gives CASLRTGGTGELFF.

In this sample, this clone turned up a few times. This chain connects TRBV6-5 to TRBJ1-2; no definite D call. V dropped 2 bases and J dropped 4 bases, with 8 bases sitting between them. The length of the CDR3 is 13 residues. Germline lookup yields CDR1 MNHEY and CDR2 SVGAGI. The CDR3 protein is CASSYGEGYGYTF. The CDR3 nucleotides are TGTGCCAGCAGTTACGGGGAGGGCTATGGCTACACCTTC.

The chain recombines TRBV28 with TRBJ2-7; D is perhaps TRBD2 (5 bases). Looked up from germline, CDR1 is MDHEN and CDR2 is SYDVKM. This CDR3 has 18 residues. V lost 3 bases and J lost 5, with 26 bases in between. The CDR3 loop is CASSFLFGGTHQGHEQYF. The CDR3 region has the DNA TGTGCCAGCAGTTTTTTGTTCGGAGGCACTCACCAAGGGCACGAGCAGTACTTC.

The chain combines TRBV15 with TRBJ1-4, with TRBD1 matching 8 bases. The length of the CDR3 is 17 residues. V lost 3 bases to trimming and J lost 2 bases; unmatched junction nucleotides: 8. Germline CDR1 LNHNV, CDR2 YYDKDF (reference sequence). The CDR3 spells CATSRQAGGETNEKLFF. DNA of the CDR3: TGTGCCACCAGCAGGCAGGCAGGGGGCGAGACTAATGAAAAACTGTTTTTT. Combining the CDR3 with reference TRBV15 and TRBJ1-4 gives the whole variable domain DAMVIQNPRYQVTQFGKPVTLSCSQTLNHNVMYWYQQKSSQAPKLLFHYYDKDFNNEADTPDNFQSRRPNTSFCFLDIRSPGLGDTAMYLCATSRQAGGETNEKLFFGSGTQLSVL.

The chain uses TRBV4-1 and TRBJ1-4; D may be TRBD1 (6 bases). Trimming stripped 1 base from V and 2 bases from J, with 14 bases between. Germline CDR1 reads MGHRA; CDR2 reads YSYEKL. The CDR3 has 17 amino acids. The CDR3, as DNA: TGCGCCAGCAGCCAAGGGGGGCGGGGGGTCACTAATGAAAAACTGTTTTTT. This translates into CASSQGGRGVTNEKLFF.

The V gene is TRBV7-2, the J gene TRBJ2-1; the match to TRBD2 covers 8 bases. Per the germline V gene, CDR1 is SGHTA and CDR2 is FQGNSA. J gave up 7 bases and V 4 bases, and 9 bases lay outside the gene matches. CDR3 size: 15 residues. CDR3 protein: CASSSQAGEGNEQFF. The DNA for the CDR3 is TGTGCCAGCAGCTCACAAGCGGGGGAGGGGAATGAGCAGTTCTTC.

The rearrangement uses TRBV2 and TRBJ2-5; 12 nucleotides agree with TRBD1. This CDR3 spans 17 amino acids. J gave up 2 bases and V 5 bases, and 9 bases lay outside the gene matches. Looked up from germline, CDR1 is SNHLY and CDR2 is FYNNEI. The CDR3: CASSPGTGGAWQETQYF. In DNA, the CDR3 is TGTGCCAGCAGTCCCGGGACAGGGGGCGCGTGGCAAGAGACCCAGTACTTC.

V is TRBV4-2 and J is TRBJ2-1; 8 positions match TRBD2. The V gene's germline CDR1 is LGHNA and CDR2 YNFKEQ. With V trimmed by 1 base and J by 6 bases, 14 bases remained unmatched. The CDR3 sequence is 18 residues long. As DNA, the CDR3 is TGTGCCAGCAGCCAAGCCAGTTCCCCGGGACTAGGACTCAATGAGCAGTTCTTC. Translating gives CASSQASSPGLGLNEQFF.